This T cell receptor beta chain was observed in a study of tumor and adjacent non-tumor tissue in lung cancer. No cell sorting was done before RNA was extracted from the tissue. More than 3 cm separated this lung sample from the edge of the tumor. Three rounds of nested PCR, following a modified ARM-PCR protocol, produced the TCRbeta library. Each CDR3 protein is one row after TCRdb ran MiXCR on the multiplex PCR reads. The sample has approximately 47,000 distinct CDR3 sequences, less than 70% seen once. About this clonotype: A much larger clone is a single base away; this may be a read error.

Germline lookup yields CDR1 SGHDT and CDR2 YYEEEE. This CDR3 contains 16 residues. This sequence joins TRBV5-6 and TRBJ2-1; 7 positions agree with TRBD2. The sequencing sample was made of distant non-tumor lung tissue. This receptor was identified in a woman aged 65 to 85 with non-small cell lung cancer. This chain's CDR3 is CASSLQAGLSYDEQFF. CDR3 DNA sequence: TGTGCCAGCAGCTTGCAAGCGGGACTGTCCTACGATGAGCAGTTCTTC.